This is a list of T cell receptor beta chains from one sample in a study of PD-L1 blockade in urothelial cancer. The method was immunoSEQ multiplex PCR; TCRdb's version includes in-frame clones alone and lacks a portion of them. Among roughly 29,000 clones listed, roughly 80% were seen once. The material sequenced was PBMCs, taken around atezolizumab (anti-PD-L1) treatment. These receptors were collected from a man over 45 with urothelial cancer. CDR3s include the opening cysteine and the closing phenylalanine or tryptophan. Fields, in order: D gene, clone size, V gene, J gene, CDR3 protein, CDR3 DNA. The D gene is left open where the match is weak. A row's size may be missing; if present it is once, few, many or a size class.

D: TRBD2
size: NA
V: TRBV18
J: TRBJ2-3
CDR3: CASSPRGGPTDTQYF
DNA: TGTGCCAGCTCACCACGCGGGGGGCCAACAGATACGCAGTATTTT

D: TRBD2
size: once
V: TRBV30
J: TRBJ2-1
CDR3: CAWRAWEGLGQFF
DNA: TGTGCCTGGAGGGCTTGGGAGGGCCTGGGACAGTTCTTC

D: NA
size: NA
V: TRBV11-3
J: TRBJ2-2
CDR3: CASSLDRVGELFF
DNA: TGTGCCAGCAGCTTAGATCGGGTCGGGGAGCTGTTTTTT

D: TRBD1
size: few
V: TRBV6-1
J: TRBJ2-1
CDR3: CASSTGTGGINEQFF
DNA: TGTGCCAGCAGTACGGGGACAGGGGGAATCAATGAGCAGTTCTTC

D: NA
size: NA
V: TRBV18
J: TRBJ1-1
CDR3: CASSPAVLNTEAFF
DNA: TGTGCCAGCTCACCGGCGGTTTTGAACACTGAAGCTTTCTTT

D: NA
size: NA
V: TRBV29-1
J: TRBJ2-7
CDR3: CSVLPRQAGYEQYF
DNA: TGCAGCGTCCTGCCTCGACAGGCGGGCTACGAGCAGTACTTC

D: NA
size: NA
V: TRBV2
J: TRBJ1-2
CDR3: CASTPRIAGGYTF
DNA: TGTGCCAGCACCCCCAGGATAGCGGGTGGCTACACCTTC

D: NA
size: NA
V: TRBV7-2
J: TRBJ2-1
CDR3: CASSLASTDEQFF
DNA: TGTGCCAGCAGCTTAGCTAGCACGGATGAGCAGTTCTTC

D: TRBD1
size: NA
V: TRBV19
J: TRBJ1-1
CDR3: CASIQGASYTEAFF
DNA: TGTGCCAGTATACAGGGGGCTTCGTACACTGAAGCTTTCTTT

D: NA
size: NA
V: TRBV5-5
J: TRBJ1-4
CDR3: CASSFFPVTNEKLFF
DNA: TGTGCCAGCAGCTTTTTTCCGGTGACTAATGAAAAACTGTTTTTT

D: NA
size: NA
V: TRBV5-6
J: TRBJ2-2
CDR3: CASSFSGELFF
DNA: TGTGCCAGCAGCTTCTCCGGGGAGCTGTTTTTT

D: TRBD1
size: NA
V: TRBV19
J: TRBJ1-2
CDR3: CASSPEDRDWGYTF
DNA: TGTGCCAGTAGTCCCGAGGACAGGGACTGGGGCTACACCTTC

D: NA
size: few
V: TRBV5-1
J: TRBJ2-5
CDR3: CASSLGQQETQYF
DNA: TGCGCCAGCAGCTTGGGGCAGCAAGAGACCCAGTACTTC

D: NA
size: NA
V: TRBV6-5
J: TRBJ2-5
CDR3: CASRTPGQETQYF
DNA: TGTGCCAGCAGGACCCCGGGACAAGAGACCCAGTACTTC

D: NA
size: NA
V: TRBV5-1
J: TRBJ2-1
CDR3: CASSLGGGGEQFF
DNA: TGCGCCAGCAGCTTGGGGGGGGGCGGTGAGCAGTTCTTC

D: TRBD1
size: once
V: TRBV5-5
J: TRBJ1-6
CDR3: CASSLGTGGNNSPLHF
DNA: TGTGCCAGCAGCCTCGGGACAGGGGGGAATAATTCACCCCTCCACTTT

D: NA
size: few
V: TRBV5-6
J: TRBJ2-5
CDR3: CASSLGVGVAAETQYF
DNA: TGTGCCAGCAGCTTGGGTGTAGGGGTGGCGGCAGAGACCCAGTACTTC

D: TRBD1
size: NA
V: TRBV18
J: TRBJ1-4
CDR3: CASSRGGAEKLFF
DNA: TGTGCCAGCTCACGAGGGGGCGCTGAAAAACTGTTTTTT

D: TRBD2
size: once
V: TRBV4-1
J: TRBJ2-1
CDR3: CASSQSTSGFYNEQFF
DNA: TGCGCCAGCAGCCAATCGACTAGCGGCTTCTACAATGAGCAGTTCTTC

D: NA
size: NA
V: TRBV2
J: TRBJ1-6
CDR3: CASSERGQNNSPLHF
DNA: TGTGCCAGCAGTGAACGGGGACAAAATAATTCACCCCTCCACTTT

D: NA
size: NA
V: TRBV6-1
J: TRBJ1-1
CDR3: CASSSFPVNTEAFF
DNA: TGTGCCAGCAGTTCCTTTCCTGTGAACACTGAAGCTTTCTTT

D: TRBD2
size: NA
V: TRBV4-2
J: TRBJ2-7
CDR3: CASSQEDGTSGPEQYF
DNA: TGTGCCAGCAGCCAAGAGGATGGGACTAGCGGTCCCGAGCAGTACTTC

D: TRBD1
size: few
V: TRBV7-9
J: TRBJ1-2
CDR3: CASSPTTGGFNYGYTF
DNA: TGTGCCAGCAGCCCGACGACAGGGGGCTTTAACTATGGCTACACCTTC

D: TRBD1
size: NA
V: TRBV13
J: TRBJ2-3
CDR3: CASISPQGVLYF
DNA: TGTGCCAGCATCTCCCCACAGGGGGTACTGTATTTT

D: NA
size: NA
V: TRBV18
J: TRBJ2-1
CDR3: CASSLTSIHEQFF
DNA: TGTGCCAGCTCACTGACTAGTATCCATGAGCAGTTCTTC